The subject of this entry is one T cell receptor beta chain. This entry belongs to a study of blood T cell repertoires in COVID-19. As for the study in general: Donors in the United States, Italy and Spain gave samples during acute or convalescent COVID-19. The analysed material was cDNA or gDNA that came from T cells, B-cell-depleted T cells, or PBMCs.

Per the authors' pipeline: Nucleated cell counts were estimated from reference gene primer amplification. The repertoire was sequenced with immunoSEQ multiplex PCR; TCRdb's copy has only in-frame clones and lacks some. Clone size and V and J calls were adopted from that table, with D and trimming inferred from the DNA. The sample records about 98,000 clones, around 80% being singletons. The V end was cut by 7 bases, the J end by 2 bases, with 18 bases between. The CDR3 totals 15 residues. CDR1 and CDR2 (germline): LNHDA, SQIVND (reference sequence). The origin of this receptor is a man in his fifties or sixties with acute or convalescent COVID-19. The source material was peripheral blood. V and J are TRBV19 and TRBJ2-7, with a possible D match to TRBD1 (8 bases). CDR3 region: CASNHRGGTAYEQYF. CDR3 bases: TGTGCCAGTAACCACAGGGGGGGGACGGCCTACGAGCAGTACTTC. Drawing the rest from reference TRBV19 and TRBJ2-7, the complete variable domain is DGGITQSPKYLFRKEGQNVTLSCEQNLNHDAMYWYRQDPGQGLRLIYYSQIVNDFQKGDIAEGYSVSREKKESFPLTVTSAQKNPTAFYLCASNHRGGTAYEQYFGPGTRLTVT.